A selection of T cell receptor beta chains follows, all from one sample in a study of T cell changes during pregnancy in multiple sclerosis. Profiled with immunoSEQ multiplex PCR; TCRdb holds only in-frame clones, not every one. The data hold about 17,000 clones, with 70% to 90% observed a single time. Source: CD8+ T cells from peripheral blood mononuclear cells, taken after pregnancy. The receptor source for this set is a female donor with multiple sclerosis, enrolled in a pregnancy study. Both conserved end residues are part of each CDR3. Fields, in order: clone size, D gene, V gene, J gene, CDR3 DNA, CDR3 protein. The D gene is left open where the match is weak. Size is omitted from some rows. Given values are once, few, many or a class for expanded clones.

clone_size: -
d_call: TRBD1
v_call: TRBV11-2
j_call: TRBJ1-1
cdr3_nt: TGTGCCAGCAGGGCAACAGGGGACACTGAAGCTTTCTTT
cdr3_aa: CASRATGDTEAFF

clone_size: -
d_call: -
v_call: TRBV7-3
j_call: TRBJ2-3
cdr3_nt: TGTGCCAGCAGCTTAGGGGCCACAGATACGCAGTATTTT
cdr3_aa: CASSLGATDTQYF

clone_size: -
d_call: TRBD2
v_call: TRBV14
j_call: TRBJ2-5
cdr3_nt: TGTGCCAGCAGCCAAGAGCATCGACTAGCGGGAGAAGAGACCCAGTACTTC
cdr3_aa: CASSQEHRLAGEETQYF

clone_size: -
d_call: -
v_call: TRBV9
j_call: TRBJ1-1
cdr3_nt: TGTGCCAGCAGCGTAGGGGCAGGTACAGAAGCTTTCTTT
cdr3_aa: CASSVGAGTEAFF

clone_size: once
d_call: -
v_call: TRBV27
j_call: TRBJ1-1
cdr3_nt: TGTGCCAGCAGTTTATCTAAAGGGAGCACTGAAGCTTTCTTT
cdr3_aa: CASSLSKGSTEAFF

clone_size: -
d_call: -
v_call: TRBV19
j_call: TRBJ2-3
cdr3_nt: TGTGCCAGTAGTACCCCCGACAGAGCTTCTTTATATTACACAGATACGCAGTATTTT
cdr3_aa: CASSTPDRASLYYTDTQYF

clone_size: -
d_call: -
v_call: TRBV5-6
j_call: TRBJ2-3
cdr3_nt: TGTGCCAGCAGCTACACGGGAGAAACAGATACGCAGTATTTT
cdr3_aa: CASSYTGETDTQYF

clone_size: -
d_call: -
v_call: TRBV6-4
j_call: TRBJ1-2
cdr3_nt: TGTGCCAGCAGTGACTTGGCCGGCGGTGCTGGAGGCTACACCTTC
cdr3_aa: CASSDLAGGAGGYTF

clone_size: -
d_call: TRBD1
v_call: TRBV5-6
j_call: TRBJ1-4
cdr3_nt: TGTGCCAGCAGCCCCGCCCCCGGGACAGGGGAATTGTTCGAAAAACTGTTTTTT
cdr3_aa: CASSPAPGTGELFEKLFF

clone_size: few
d_call: TRBD1
v_call: TRBV19
j_call: TRBJ2-7
cdr3_nt: TGTGCCAGTAGTTCCAGGACAGGGGACTACGAGCAGTACTTC
cdr3_aa: CASSSRTGDYEQYF

clone_size: -
d_call: -
v_call: TRBV10-3
j_call: TRBJ1-6
cdr3_nt: TGTGCCATCAGTGAGTCAGTGACAGCCAATAATTCACCCCTCCACTTT
cdr3_aa: CAISESVTANNSPLHF

clone_size: -
d_call: TRBD2
v_call: TRBV11-3
j_call: TRBJ2-1
cdr3_nt: TGTGCCAGCAGCTTAGGTCCTAGCGGGGGGGCAGGTGAGCAGTTCTTC
cdr3_aa: CASSLGPSGGAGEQFF

clone_size: -
d_call: -
v_call: TRBV4-3
j_call: TRBJ2-2
cdr3_nt: TGCGCCAGCAGCCAAGATAAGGCGGGCGGGGAGCTGTTTTTT
cdr3_aa: CASSQDKAGGELFF

clone_size: -
d_call: -
v_call: TRBV28
j_call: TRBJ1-2
cdr3_nt: TGTGCCAGCAGTTCATTGGACAGTTATCGGGGCTACACCTTC
cdr3_aa: CASSSLDSYRGYTF

clone_size: -
d_call: -
v_call: TRBV7-2
j_call: TRBJ2-7
cdr3_nt: TGTGCCAGCAGATCACGACCAGGCAGAAAGTACGAGCAGTACTTC
cdr3_aa: CASRSRPGRKYEQYF

clone_size: -
d_call: -
v_call: TRBV5-5
j_call: TRBJ1-5
cdr3_nt: TGTGCCAGCAGCTTGGCAGTTAATCAGCCCCAGCATTTT
cdr3_aa: CASSLAVNQPQHF

clone_size: -
d_call: -
v_call: TRBV27
j_call: TRBJ1-3
cdr3_nt: TGTGCCAGCAGTTACAGGGCTGGAAACACCATATATTTT
cdr3_aa: CASSYRAGNTIYF

clone_size: -
d_call: TRBD2
v_call: TRBV9
j_call: TRBJ2-5
cdr3_nt: TGTGCCAGCAGCATAGGACTAGCCCAAGAGACCCAGTACTTC
cdr3_aa: CASSIGLAQETQYF